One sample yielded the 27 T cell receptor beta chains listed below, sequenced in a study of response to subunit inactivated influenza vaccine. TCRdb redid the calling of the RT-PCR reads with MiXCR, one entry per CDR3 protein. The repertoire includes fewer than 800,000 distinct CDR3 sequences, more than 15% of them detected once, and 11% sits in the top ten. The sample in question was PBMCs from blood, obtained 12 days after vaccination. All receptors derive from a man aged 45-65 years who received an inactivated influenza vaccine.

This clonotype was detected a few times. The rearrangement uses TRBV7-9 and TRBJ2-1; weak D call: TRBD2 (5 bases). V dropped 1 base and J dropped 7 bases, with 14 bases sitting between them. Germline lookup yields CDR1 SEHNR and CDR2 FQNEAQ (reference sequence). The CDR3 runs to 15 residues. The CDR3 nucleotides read TGTGCCAGCAGCTTAGTTTCGCGGGTGGAGAATGAGCAGTTCTTC. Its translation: CASSLVSRVENEQFF.

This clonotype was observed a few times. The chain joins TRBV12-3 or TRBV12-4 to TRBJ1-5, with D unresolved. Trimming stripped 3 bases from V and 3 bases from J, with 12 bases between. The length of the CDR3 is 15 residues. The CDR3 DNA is TGTGCCAGCAGTTTGAGGGCAGGCGCCAATCAGCCCCAGCATTTT. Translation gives CASSLRAGANQPQHF.

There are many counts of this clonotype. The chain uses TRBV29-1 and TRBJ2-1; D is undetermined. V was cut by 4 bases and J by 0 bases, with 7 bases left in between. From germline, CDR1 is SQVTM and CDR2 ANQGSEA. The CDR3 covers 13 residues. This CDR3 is CSVGRDSYNEQFF. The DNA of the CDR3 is TGCAGCGTTGGACGCGACTCCTACAATGAGCAGTTCTTC.

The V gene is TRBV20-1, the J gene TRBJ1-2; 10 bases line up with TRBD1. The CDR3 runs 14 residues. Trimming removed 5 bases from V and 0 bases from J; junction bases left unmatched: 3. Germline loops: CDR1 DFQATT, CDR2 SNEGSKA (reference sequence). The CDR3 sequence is CSAGTGVTNYGYTF. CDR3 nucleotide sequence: TGCAGTGCTGGGACAGGGGTTACTAACTATGGCTACACCTTC.

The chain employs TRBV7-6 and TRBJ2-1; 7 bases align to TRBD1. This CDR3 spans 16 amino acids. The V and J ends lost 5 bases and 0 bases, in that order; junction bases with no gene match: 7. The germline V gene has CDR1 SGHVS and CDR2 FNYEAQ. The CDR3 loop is CASSPRPGGSYNEQFF. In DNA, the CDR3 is TGTGCCAGCAGCCCACGACCAGGGGGCTCCTACAATGAGCAGTTCTTC.

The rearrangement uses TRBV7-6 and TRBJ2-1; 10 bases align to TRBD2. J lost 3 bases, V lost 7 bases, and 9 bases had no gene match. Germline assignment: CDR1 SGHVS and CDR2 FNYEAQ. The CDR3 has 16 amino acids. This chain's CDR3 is CASTLSTSGNYNEQFF. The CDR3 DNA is TGTGCCAGCACCCTTAGTACTAGCGGGAACTACAATGAGCAGTTCTTC.

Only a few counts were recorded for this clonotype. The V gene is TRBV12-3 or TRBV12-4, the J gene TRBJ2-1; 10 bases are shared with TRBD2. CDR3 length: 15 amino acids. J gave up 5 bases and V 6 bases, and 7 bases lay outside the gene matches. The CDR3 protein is CASRFSGRRNNEQFF. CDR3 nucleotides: TGTGCCAGCAGGTTTAGCGGGAGGCGAAACAATGAGCAGTTCTTC.

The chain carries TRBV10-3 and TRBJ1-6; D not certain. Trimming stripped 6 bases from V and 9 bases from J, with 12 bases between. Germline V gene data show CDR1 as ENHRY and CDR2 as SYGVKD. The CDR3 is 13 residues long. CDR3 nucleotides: TGTGCCATCAGGGAAGTCGAACCTTCACCCCTCCACTTT. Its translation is CAIREVEPSPLHF.

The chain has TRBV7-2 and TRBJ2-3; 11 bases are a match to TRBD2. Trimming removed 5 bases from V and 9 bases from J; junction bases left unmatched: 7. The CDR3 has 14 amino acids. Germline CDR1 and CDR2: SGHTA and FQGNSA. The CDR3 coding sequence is TGTGCCAGCAGCCCGAGACTAGCGGGAAACACGCAGTATTTT. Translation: CASSPRLAGNTQYF.

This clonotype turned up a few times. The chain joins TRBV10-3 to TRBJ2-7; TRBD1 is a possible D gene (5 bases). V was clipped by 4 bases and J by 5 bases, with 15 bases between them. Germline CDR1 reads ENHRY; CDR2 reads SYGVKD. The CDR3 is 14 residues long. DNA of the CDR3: TGTGCCATCAGTGGAGTATCAGGGATTGACGAGCAGTACTTC. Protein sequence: CAISGVSGIDEQYF.

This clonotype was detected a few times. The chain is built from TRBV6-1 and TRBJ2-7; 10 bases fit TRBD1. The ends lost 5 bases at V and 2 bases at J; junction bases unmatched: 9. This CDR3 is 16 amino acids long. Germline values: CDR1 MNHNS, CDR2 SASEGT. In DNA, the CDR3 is TGTGCCAGCAGTAAGCCGACAGGGGGCCTACCCTACGAGCAGTACTTC. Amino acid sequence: CASSKPTGGLPYEQYF.

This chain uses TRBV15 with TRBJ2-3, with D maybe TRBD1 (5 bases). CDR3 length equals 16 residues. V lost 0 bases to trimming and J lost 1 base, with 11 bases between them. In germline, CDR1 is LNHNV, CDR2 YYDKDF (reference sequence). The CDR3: CATSREGDSRTDTQYF. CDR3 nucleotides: TGTGCCACCAGCAGAGAGGGTGACAGCCGCACAGATACGCAGTATTTT.

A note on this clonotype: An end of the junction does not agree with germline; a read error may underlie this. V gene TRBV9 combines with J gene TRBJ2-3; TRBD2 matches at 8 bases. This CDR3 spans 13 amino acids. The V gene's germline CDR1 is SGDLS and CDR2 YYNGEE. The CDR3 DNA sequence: TGTGCCAGCGGCGGGGGGCCAGGGGATACGGAGTATTTT. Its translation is CASGGGPGDTEYF.

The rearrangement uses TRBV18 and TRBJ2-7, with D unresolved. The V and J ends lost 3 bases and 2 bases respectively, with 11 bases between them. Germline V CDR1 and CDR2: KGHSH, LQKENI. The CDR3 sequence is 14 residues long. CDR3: CASSPQTGTYEQYF. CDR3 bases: TGTGCCAGCTCACCGCAGACTGGAACCTACGAGCAGTACTTC. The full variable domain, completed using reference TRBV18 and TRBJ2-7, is NAGVMQNPRHLVRRRGQEARLRCSPMKGHSHVYWYRQLPEEGLKFMVYLQKENIIDESGMPKERFSAEFPKEGPSILRIQQVVRGDSAAYFCASSPQTGTYEQYFGPGTRLTVT.

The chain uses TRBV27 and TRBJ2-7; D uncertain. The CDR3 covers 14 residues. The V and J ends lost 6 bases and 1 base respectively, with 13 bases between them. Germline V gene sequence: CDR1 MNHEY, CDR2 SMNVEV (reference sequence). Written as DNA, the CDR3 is TGTGCCAGCAGCCCCCACAAGGCGTCCTACGAGCAGTACTTC. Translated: CASSPHKASYEQYF.

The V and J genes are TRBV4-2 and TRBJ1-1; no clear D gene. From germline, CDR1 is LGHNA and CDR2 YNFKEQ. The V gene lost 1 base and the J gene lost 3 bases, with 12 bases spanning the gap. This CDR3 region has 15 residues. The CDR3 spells CASSQGVADDTEAFF. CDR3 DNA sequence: TGTGCCAGCAGCCAAGGGGTAGCGGACGACACTGAAGCTTTCTTT.

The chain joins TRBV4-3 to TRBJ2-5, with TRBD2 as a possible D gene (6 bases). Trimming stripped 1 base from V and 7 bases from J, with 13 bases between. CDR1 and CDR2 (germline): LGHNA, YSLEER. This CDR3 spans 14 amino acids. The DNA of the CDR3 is TGCGCCAGCAGCCAAGGGGACTCGGAAGGGACCCAGTACTTC. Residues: CASSQGDSEGTQYF.

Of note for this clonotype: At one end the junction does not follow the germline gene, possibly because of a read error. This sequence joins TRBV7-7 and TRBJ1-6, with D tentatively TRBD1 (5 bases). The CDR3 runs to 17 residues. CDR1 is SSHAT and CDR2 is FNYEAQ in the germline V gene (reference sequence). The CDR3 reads CASSLDPTDHYNSPLHF. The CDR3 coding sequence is TGTGCTAGCAGCTTAGATCCGACAGACCATTATAATTCACCCCTCCACTTT.

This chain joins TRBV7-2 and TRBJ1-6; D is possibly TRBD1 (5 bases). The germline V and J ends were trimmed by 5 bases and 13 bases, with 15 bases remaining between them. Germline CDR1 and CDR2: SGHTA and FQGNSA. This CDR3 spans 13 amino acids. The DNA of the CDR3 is TGTGCCAGCAGCCCCGACGGGGGTGGGCCCCTCCACTTT. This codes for CASSPDGGGPLHF. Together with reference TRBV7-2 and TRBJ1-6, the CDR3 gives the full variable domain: GAGVSQSPSNKVTEKGKDVELRCDPISGHTALYWYRQSLGQGLEFLIYFQGNSAPDKSGLPSDRFSAERTGGSVSTLTIQRTQQEDSAVYLCASSPDGGGPLHFGNGTRLTVT.

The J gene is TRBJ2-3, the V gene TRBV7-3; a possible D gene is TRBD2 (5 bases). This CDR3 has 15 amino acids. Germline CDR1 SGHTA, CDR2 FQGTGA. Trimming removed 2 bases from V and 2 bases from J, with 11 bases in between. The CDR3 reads CASSLSSRITDTQYF. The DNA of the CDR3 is TGTGCCAGCAGCTTATCTAGCCGGATCACAGATACGCAGTATTTT.

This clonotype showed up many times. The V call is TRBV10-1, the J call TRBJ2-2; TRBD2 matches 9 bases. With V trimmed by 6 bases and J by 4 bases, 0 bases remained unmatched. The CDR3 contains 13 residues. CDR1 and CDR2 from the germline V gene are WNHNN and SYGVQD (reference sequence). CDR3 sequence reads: CASRAGGTGELFF. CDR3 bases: TGCGCCAGCAGAGCGGGGGGCACCGGGGAGCTGTTTTTT.

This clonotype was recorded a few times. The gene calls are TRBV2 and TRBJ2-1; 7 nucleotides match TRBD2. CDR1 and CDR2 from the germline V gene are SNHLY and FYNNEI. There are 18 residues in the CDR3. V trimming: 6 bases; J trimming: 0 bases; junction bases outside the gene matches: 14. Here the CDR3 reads CASRIPGFWGGSYNEQFF. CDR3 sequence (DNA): TGTGCCAGCAGGATCCCCGGCTTTTGGGGGGGCTCCTACAATGAGCAGTTCTTC.

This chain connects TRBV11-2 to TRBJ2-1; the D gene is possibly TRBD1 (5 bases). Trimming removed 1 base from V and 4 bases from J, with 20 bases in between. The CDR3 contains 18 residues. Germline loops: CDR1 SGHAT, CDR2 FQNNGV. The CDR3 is CASSLVGLGAVSYNEQFF. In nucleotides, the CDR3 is TGTGCCAGCAGCTTAGTAGGATTAGGGGCGGTAAGTTACAATGAGCAGTTCTTC.

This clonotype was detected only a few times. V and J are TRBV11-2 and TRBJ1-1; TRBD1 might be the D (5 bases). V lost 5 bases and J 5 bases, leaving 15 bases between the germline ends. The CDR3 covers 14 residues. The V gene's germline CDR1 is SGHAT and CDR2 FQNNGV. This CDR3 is CASSPGVARTEAFF. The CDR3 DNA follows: TGTGCCAGCAGCCCGGGGGTAGCGAGGACTGAAGCTTTCTTT.

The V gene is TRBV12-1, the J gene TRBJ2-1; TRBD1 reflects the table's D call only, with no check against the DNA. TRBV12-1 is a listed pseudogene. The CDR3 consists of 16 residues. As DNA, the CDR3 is TGTGCCACCCTGGGGGGACAGCCGAGCTCCTACAATGAGCAGTTCTTC. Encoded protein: CATLGGQPSSYNEQFF.

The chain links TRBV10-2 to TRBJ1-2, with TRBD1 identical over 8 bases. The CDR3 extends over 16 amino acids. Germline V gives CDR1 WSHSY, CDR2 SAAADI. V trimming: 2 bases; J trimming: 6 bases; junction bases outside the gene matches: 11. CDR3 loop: CASSETSGRGLNGYTF. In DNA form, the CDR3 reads TGCGCCAGCAGTGAGACGTCGGGCAGGGGGCTAAATGGCTACACCTTC.

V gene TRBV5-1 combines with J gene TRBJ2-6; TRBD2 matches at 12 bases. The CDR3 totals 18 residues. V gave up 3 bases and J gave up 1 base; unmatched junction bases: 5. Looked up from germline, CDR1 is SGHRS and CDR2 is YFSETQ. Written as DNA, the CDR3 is TGCGCCAGCAGCTGGACCGGGACTAGCGGGTCTGGGGCCAACGTCCTGACTTTC. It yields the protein CASSWTGTSGSGANVLTF.